This T cell receptor beta chain was found in a study of blood T cell repertoires in COVID-19. Looking at the study overall: There were acute and convalescent COVID-19 samples, and they came from the United States, Italy and Spain. In each case, the material was cDNA or gDNA derived from T cells, B-cell-depleted T cells, or PBMCs.

V lost 2 bases to trimming and J lost 2 bases, with 11 bases between them. This CDR3 has 15 residues. The germline V gene has CDR1 SGHAT and CDR2 FQDESV (reference sequence). As handled by the study authors: Reference gene primers were amplified, and this amplification served to estimate nucleated cell counts. Sequencing used immunoSEQ multiplex PCR; TCRdb keeps in-frame clones, though not all of them. That table is the source of V, J and clone size, and D and trimming were worked out from the DNA. The repertoire holds 75,000 to 100,000 clones, with 86% as singletons. The clonotype comes from an elderly man with acute or convalescent COVID-19. The sample was peripheral blood. The rearrangement links TRBV11-1 to TRBJ2-3; TRBD1 might be the D (6 bases). The CDR3 region has the DNA TGTGCCAGCAGCTTATCGGGACATAACACAGATACGCAGTATTTT. It is translated as CASSLSGHNTDTQYF.